This TCR beta chain was observed in a study of CXCR3-negative and CXCR3-positive naive CD8 T cells. Study findings and constraints: For CXCR3-positive naive cells, TRB CDR3s were more hydrophobic than those of CXCR3-negative naive cells.

Turning to this clonotype: Its antigen is undetermined.

5' RACE that incorporated UMI labels was used to prepare the TRB cDNA libraries. TCRdb re-called the 5' RACE reads; one entry per CDR3 protein, DNA not given. This sample lists 60,000 to 65,000 distinct CDR3 sequences; its ten largest clones have around 5%. The CDR3 length is 15 residues. Germline-derived CDR1 and CDR2 are SGHRS and YFSETQ. Source material: naive CXCR3+ CD8+ T cells from blood. Noted subset: CD45RO-CCR7+CD27+CD95- naive CD8+ T cells expressing CXCR3 (TNR3+). The source of this sequence is a human donor in good health. Some clones in this sample may be carry-over from other donors' samples. The chain joins TRBV5-1 to TRBJ1-1; there is no DNA to check the TCRdb D call of TRBD1. The CDR3 sequence is CASSLNKGGGTEAFF.